This TCR beta chain was documented in a study of quantifying T cell responses using KT2 cells. As for the study in general: Reverse transcription used primers in the TCR alpha and beta constant regions. Estimated efficiency of the T4 ligation step was above 9% under optimum conditions.

Germline values: CDR1 SGDLS, CDR2 YYNGEE. CDR3 length: 12 amino acids. V was pared by 7 bases and J by 5 bases, with 11 bases between. This clonotype appeared many times. Each cDNA got a UMI-containing oligo ligated at its 3' end. The first PCR ran roughly 4 cycles with an equimolar RC1.1 and RC1.2 beta primer mix. One entry per CDR3 protein results from TCRdb running MiXCR on the UMI-ligation and nested PCR reads. The sample contains some 41,000 distinct CDR3 sequences, 15% to 20% of which appear only once. The sequencing sample was made of PBMCs spiked with cells of the T cell clone KT2. The TCR originated in a human donor. The rearrangement joins TRBV9 to TRBJ2-3; perhaps TRBD2 as D (7 bases). The CDR3 DNA is TGTGCCAGCGGGGGGGCGGAAGATACGCAGTATTTT. Its protein product is CASGGAEDTQYF.